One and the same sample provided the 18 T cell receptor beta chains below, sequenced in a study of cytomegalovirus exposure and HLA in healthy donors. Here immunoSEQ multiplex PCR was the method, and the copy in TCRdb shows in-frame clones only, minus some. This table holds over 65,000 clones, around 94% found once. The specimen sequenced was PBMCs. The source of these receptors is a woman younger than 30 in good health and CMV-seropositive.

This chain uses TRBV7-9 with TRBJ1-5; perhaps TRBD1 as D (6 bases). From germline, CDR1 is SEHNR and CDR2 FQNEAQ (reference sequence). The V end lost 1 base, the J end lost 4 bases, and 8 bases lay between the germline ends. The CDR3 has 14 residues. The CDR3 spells CASSLEGGNQPQHF. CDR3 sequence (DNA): TGTGCCAGCAGCTTAGAAGGGGGAAATCAGCCCCAGCATTTT.

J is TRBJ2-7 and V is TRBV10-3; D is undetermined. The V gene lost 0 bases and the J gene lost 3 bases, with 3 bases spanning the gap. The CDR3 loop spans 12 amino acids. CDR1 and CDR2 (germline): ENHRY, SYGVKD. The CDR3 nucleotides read TGTGCCATCAGTGAGTCCCGCTACGAGCAGTACTTC. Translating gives CAISESRYEQYF.

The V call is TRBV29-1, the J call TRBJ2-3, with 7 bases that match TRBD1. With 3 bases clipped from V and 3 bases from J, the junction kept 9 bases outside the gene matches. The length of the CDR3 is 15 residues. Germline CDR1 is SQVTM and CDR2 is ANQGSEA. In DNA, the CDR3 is TGCAGCGTTGAGAGATTGGGACAGCGGACAGATACGCAGTATTTT. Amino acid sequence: CSVERLGQRTDTQYF.

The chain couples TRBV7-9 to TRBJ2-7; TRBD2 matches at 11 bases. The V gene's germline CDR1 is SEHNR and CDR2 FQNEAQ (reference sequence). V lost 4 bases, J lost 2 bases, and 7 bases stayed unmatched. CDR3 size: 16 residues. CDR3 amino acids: CASSSKIAGGTYEQYF. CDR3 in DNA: TGTGCCAGCAGCTCCAAGATAGCGGGAGGGACCTACGAGCAGTACTTC.

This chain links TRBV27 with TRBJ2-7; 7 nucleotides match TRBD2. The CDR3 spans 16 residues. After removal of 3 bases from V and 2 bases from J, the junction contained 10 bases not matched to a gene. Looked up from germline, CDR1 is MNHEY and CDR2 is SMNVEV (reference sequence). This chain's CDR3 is CASSLVGVAGTYEQYF. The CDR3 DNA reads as TGTGCCAGCAGTTTGGTCGGGGTAGCGGGTACCTACGAGCAGTACTTC.

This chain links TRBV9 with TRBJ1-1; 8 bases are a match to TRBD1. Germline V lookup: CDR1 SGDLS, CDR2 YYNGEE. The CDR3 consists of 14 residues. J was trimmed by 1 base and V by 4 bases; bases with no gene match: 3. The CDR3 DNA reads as TGTGCCAGCAGCTACGGACAGGGGAACACTGAAGCTTTCTTT. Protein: CASSYGQGNTEAFF.

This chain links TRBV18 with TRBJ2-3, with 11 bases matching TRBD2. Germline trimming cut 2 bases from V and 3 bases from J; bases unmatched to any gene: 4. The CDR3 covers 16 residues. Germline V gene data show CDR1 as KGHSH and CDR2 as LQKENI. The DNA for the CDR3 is TGTGCCAGCTCACCAAGACTAGCGGGGAATACAGATACGCAGTATTTT. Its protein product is CASSPRLAGNTDTQYF.

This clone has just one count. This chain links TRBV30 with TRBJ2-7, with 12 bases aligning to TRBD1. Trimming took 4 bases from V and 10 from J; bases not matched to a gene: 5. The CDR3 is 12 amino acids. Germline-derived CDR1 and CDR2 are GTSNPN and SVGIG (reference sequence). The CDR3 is CAWTPGQGAQYF. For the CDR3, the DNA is TGTGCCTGGACCCCGGGACAGGGGGCACAGTACTTC.

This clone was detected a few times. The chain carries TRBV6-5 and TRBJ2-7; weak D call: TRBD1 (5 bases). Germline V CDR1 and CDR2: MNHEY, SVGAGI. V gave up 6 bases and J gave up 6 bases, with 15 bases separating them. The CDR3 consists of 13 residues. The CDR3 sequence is CASRTLGQIEQYF. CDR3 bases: TGTGCCAGCAGGACTTTGGGGCAGATCGAGCAGTACTTC.

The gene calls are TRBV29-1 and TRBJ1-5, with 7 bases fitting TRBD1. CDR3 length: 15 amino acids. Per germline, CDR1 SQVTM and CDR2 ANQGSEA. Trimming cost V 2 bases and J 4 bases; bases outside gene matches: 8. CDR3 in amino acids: CSVETTGEPNQPQHF. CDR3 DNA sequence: TGCAGCGTTGAAACCACAGGGGAACCGAATCAGCCCCAGCATTTT.

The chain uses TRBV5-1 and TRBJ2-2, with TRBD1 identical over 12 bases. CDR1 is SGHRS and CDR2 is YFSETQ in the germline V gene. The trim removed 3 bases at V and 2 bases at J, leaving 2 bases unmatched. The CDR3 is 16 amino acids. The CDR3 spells CASSSGTGGNTGELFF. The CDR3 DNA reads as TGCGCCAGCAGCTCGGGGACAGGGGGCAACACCGGGGAGCTGTTTTTT. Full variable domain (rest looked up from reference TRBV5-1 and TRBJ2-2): KAGVTQTPRYLIKTRGQQVTLSCSPISGHRSVSWYQQTPGQGLQFLFEYFSETQRNKGNFPGRFSGRQFSNSRSEMNVSTLELGDSALYLCASSSGTGGNTGELFFGEGSRLTVL.

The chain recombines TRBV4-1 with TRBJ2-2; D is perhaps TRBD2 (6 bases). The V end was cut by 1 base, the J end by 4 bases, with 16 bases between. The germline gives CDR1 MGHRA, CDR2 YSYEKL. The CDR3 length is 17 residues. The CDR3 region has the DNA TGCGCCAGCAGCCAAGTCGGTCTAGCGAGTTTCACCGGGGAGCTGTTTTTT. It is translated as CASSQVGLASFTGELFF.

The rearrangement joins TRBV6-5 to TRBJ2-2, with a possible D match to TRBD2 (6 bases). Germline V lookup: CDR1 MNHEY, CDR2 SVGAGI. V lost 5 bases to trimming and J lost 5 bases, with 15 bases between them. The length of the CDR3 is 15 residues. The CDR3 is CASSMTGTATGELFF. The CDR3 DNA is TGTGCCAGCAGTATGACCGGGACTGCGACCGGGGAGCTGTTTTTT.

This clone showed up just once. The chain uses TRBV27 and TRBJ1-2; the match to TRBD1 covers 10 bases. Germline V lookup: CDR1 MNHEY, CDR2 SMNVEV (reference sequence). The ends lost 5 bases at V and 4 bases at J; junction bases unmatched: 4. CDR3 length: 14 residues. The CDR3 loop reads CASSPDRGVYGYTF. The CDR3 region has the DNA TGTGCCAGCAGTCCGGACAGGGGGGTCTATGGCTACACCTTC.

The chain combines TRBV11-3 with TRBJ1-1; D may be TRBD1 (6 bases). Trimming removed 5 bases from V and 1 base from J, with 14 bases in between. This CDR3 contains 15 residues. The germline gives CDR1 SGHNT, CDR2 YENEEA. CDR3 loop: CASSTRQVPNTEAFF. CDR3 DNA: TGTGCCAGCAGCACCCGACAGGTACCGAACACTGAAGCTTTCTTT.

CDR3: CASRQTTMNTEAFF. CDR3 nucleotide sequence: TGTGCCAGCAGACAAACAACGATGAACACTGAAGCTTTCTTT. The rearrangement links TRBV7-3 to TRBJ1-1; no reliable D call. The ends were cut back, 6 bases at V and 0 bases at J, with 11 bases in the middle. The CDR3 sequence is 14 residues long. In germline, CDR1 is SGHTA, CDR2 FQGTGA.

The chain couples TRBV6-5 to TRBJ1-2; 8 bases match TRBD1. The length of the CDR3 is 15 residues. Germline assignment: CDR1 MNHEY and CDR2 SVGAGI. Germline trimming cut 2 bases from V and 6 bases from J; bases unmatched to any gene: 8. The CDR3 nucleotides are TGTGCCAGCAGTTACGGATGGCCAGGGGGCGATGGCTACACCTTC. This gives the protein CASSYGWPGGDGYTF.

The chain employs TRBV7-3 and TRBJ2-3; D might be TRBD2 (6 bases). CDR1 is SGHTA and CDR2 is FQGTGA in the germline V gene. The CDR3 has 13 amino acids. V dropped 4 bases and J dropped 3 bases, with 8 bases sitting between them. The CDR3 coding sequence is TGTGCCAGCAGCTCCAGCGGGACAGATACGCAGTATTTT. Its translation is CASSSSGTDTQYF.